The 25 T cell receptor beta chains below come from one sample, sequenced in a study of cytomegalovirus exposure and HLA in healthy donors. Researchers ran the PCR with 60 Vbeta and 13 Jbeta primers. Profiling relied on immunoSEQ multiplex PCR, and the TCRdb table lists in-frame clones only, not all of them. The table shows 150,000 to 200,000 clones, with around 79% occurring only once. Sequences were obtained from PBMCs. The receptors were sampled from a woman between 50 and 59 years old in good health and CMV-seronegative.

This chain connects TRBV2 to TRBJ1-1; 7 nucleotides line up with TRBD1. With V trimmed by 6 bases and J by 3 bases, 19 bases remained unmatched. The CDR3 sequence is 18 residues long. Germline lookup yields CDR1 SNHLY and CDR2 FYNNEI. CDR3 nucleotide sequence: TGTGCCAGCAGCCGCGAGGGGGCAACAGGGTTAGGCCACACTGAAGCTTTCTTT. Amino acid sequence: CASSREGATGLGHTEAFF.

The chain carries TRBV19 and TRBJ2-7; 7 bases are a match to TRBD2. Germline-derived CDR1 and CDR2 are LNHDA and SQIVND (reference sequence). This CDR3 has 15 residues. V shed 1 base and J 3 bases; nucleotides not matched to a gene: 6. CDR3 region: CASSIVSGEDYEQYF. In DNA form, the CDR3 reads TGTGCCAGTAGTATAGTGAGCGGGGAGGACTACGAGCAGTACTTC.

The chain joins TRBV28 to TRBJ2-1, with D perhaps TRBD2 (5 bases). V lost 7 bases and J lost 9, with 22 bases in between. The CDR3 consists of 15 residues. CDR1 MDHEN and CDR2 SYDVKM come from the germline V gene. CDR3 DNA: TGTGCCAGCACCCCTGGGCACACGGGGTCCAGTGAGCAGTTCTTC. Its translation is CASTPGHTGSSEQFF.

This chain connects TRBV2 to TRBJ1-4; weak D call: TRBD1 (5 bases). The CDR3 spans 15 residues. The V and J ends lost 6 bases and 3 bases respectively, with 14 bases between them. Germline CDR1 and CDR2: SNHLY and FYNNEI. This CDR3 is CASRRRGTANEKLFF. The CDR3 DNA follows: TGTGCCAGCAGGCGTAGGGGAACCGCTAATGAAAAACTGTTTTTT.

This chain joins TRBV6-5 and TRBJ1-2; 9 bases are shared with TRBD1. Unmatched junction bases numbered 7, after V lost 5 bases and J lost 6 bases. The CDR3 runs to 14 residues. Looked up from germline, CDR1 is MNHEY and CDR2 is SVGAGI. The CDR3 sequence: CASSEPRDRDGYTF. In DNA form, the CDR3 reads TGTGCCAGCAGTGAGCCCCGGGACAGGGATGGCTACACCTTC.

V gene TRBV28 combines with J gene TRBJ1-2; 8 positions match TRBD1. CDR3 length equals 16 residues. Germline V CDR1 and CDR2: MDHEN, SYDVKM. The V and J ends lost 7 bases and 5 bases, in that order; junction bases with no gene match: 15. CDR3 nucleotides: TGTGCCAGCAATCCGCCCCGTCGGACAGGGAATTATGGCTACACCTTC. Translation gives CASNPPRRTGNYGYTF.

V usage is TRBV27 and J usage is TRBJ1-5; 12 bases map to TRBD1. The V gene's germline CDR1 is MNHEY and CDR2 SMNVEV (reference sequence). Losses at the gene ends were 2 bases for V and 6 bases for J; bases not matched to a gene: 5. The CDR3 runs to 16 residues. CDR3 region: CASSLASGQGAQPQHF. CDR3 coding DNA: TGTGCCAGCAGTTTAGCCTCGGGACAGGGGGCTCAGCCCCAGCATTTT.

The chain combines TRBV18 with TRBJ1-2, with 7 bases fitting TRBD1. The ends lost 5 bases at V and 4 bases at J; junction bases unmatched: 7. This CDR3 is 14 amino acids long. Germline CDR1 KGHSH, CDR2 LQKENI. The CDR3, as DNA: TGTGCCAGCTCAGCCCAGACAGGGCTCTATGGCTACACCTTC. Translating it yields CASSAQTGLYGYTF. The full variable domain, its missing parts supplied by reference TRBV18 and TRBJ1-2, is NAGVMQNPRHLVRRRGQEARLRCSPMKGHSHVYWYRQLPEEGLKFMVYLQKENIIDESGMPKERFSAEFPKEGPSILRIQQVVRGDSAAYFCASSAQTGLYGYTFGSGTRLTVV.

The V call is TRBV5-1, the J call TRBJ2-3; 9 bases map to TRBD2. Trimming cost V 0 bases and J 3 bases; bases outside gene matches: 8. Germline-derived CDR1 and CDR2 are SGHRS and YFSETQ. There are 17 residues in the CDR3. CDR3 in DNA: TGCGCCAGCAGCTTGGGGCTAGCGGGGAGGCAGACAGATACGCAGTATTTT. As protein: CASSLGLAGRQTDTQYF.

This clone occurred once. The chain has TRBV5-5 and TRBJ1-1; possible D gene TRBD1, 5 bases. Between the trimmed V and J ends, which lost 2 bases and 1 base, there was a span of 9 bases. CDR1 is SGHKS and CDR2 is YYEKEE in the germline V gene (reference sequence). The CDR3 extends over 14 amino acids. The CDR3 bases are TGTGCCAGCAGCTTCGGGCAGGGGAACACTGAAGCTTTCTTT. Residues: CASSFGQGNTEAFF.

V usage is TRBV6-5 and J usage is TRBJ1-6; TRBD1 matches 8 bases. Per germline, CDR1 MNHEY and CDR2 SVGAGI. This CDR3 region has 15 residues. Trimming at V came to 0 bases and at J to 7 bases, leaving 2 bases not matched to a gene. Here the CDR3 reads CASSYSNRGNSPLHF. As DNA, the CDR3 is TGTGCCAGCAGTTACTCGAACAGGGGGAATTCACCCCTCCACTTT.

The chain employs TRBV7-2 and TRBJ2-7; D possibly corresponds to TRBD1 (5 bases). V lost 5 bases to trimming and J lost 3 bases, with 17 bases between them. This CDR3 comprises 15 residues. Germline CDR1 and CDR2: SGHTA and FQGNSA. This chain's CDR3 is CASSARTSPRYEQYF. In nucleotides, the CDR3 is TGTGCCAGCAGCGCACGGACATCCCCCCGCTACGAGCAGTACTTC.

This chain links TRBV7-8 with TRBJ2-3, with D perhaps matching TRBD2 (7 bases). Looked up from germline, CDR1 is SGHVS and CDR2 is FQNEAQ. The CDR3 loop spans 18 amino acids. The V and J ends lost 2 bases and 0 bases respectively, with 18 bases between them. DNA for the CDR3: TGTGCCAGCAGCTTACCCGAGAGGGGGGGGGCCAGCACAGATACGCAGTATTTT. This translates into CASSLPERGGASTDTQYF.

The count of this clone is one. This chain uses TRBV4-1 with TRBJ2-1, with TRBD1 as a possible D gene (6 bases). The CDR3 is 16 amino acids. V lost 2 bases to trimming and J lost 2 bases, with 13 bases between them. Germline CDR1 is MGHRA and CDR2 is YSYEKL. CDR3 loop: CASSQQQGPTYNEQFF. In DNA, the CDR3 is TGCGCCAGCAGCCAACAACAGGGCCCAACCTACAATGAGCAGTTCTTC.

This chain uses TRBV4-3 with TRBJ2-3; D is unresolved. Germline assignment: CDR1 LGHNA and CDR2 YSLEER. Trimming took off 2 bases at V and 4 bases at J, with 7 bases between the two ends. This CDR3 region has 13 residues. CDR3 residues: CASSQFPADTQYF. CDR3 nucleotides: TGCGCCAGCAGCCAATTTCCGGCAGATACGCAGTATTTT.

V and J are TRBV7-6 and TRBJ1-4, with D possibly being TRBD1 (5 bases). V shed 1 base and J shed 4 bases, with 19 bases lying between them. This CDR3 contains 18 residues. The germline CDR1 and CDR2 sequences are SGHVS and FNYEAQ. The CDR3 nucleotides are TGTGCCAGCAGCTTAGTAGAGGAGGGGCGCTGGGGTAATGAAAAACTGTTTTTT. Encoded protein: CASSLVEEGRWGNEKLFF.

The chain couples TRBV7-3 to TRBJ1-2; TRBD1 matches at 10 bases. Germline CDR1 reads SGHTA; CDR2 reads FQGTGA. V shed 2 bases, J shed 6 bases, and the junction held 3 bases outside the gene matches. CDR3 length equals 14 residues. DNA for the CDR3: TGTGCCAGCAGCTTATCCGGGACAGGGGATGGCTACACCTTC. Its translation is CASSLSGTGDGYTF.

The chain joins TRBV4-3 to TRBJ2-7; D call uncertain. CDR3 length equals 13 residues. With 0 bases removed from V and 3 bases from J, the gap between germline ends came to 6 bases. Germline V gene lookup returns CDR1 LGHNA and CDR2 YSLEER. CDR3 sequence reads: CASSQDRFYEQYF. DNA for the CDR3: TGCGCCAGCAGCCAAGACAGGTTCTACGAGCAGTACTTC.

The gene calls are TRBV7-9 and TRBJ2-3, with TRBD2 matching over 7 bases. V lost 1 base and J lost 4; bases outside the gene matches: 2. Per the germline V gene, CDR1 is SEHNR and CDR2 is FQNEAQ (reference sequence). The CDR3 sequence is 14 residues long. For the CDR3, the DNA is TGTGCCAGCAGCTTAGGCGGGAGCGCAGATACGCAGTATTTT. The encoded protein is CASSLGGSADTQYF.

This sequence joins TRBV4-2 and TRBJ2-7, with TRBD2 matching over 10 bases. The V and J ends lost 1 base and 4 bases, in that order; junction bases with no gene match: 7. The CDR3 totals 16 residues. CDR1 and CDR2 (germline): LGHNA, YNFKEQ. The CDR3 DNA is TGTGCCAGCAGCCAAGGTGTAGCGGGAGGAATTTACGAGCAGTACTTC. As protein: CASSQGVAGGIYEQYF.

J is TRBJ1-2 and V is TRBV10-3; a weak D match, TRBD1 (6 bases). Trimming shortened V by 8 bases and J by 10 bases, and 23 bases separated the two germline ends. The CDR3 runs to 14 residues. CDR1 and CDR2 from the germline V gene are ENHRY and SYGVKD. The CDR3 reads CAIGGAGASVIYTF. The CDR3 DNA reads as TGTGCCATCGGGGGTGCAGGGGCGAGCGTAATCTACACCTTC.

This clone was counted only a few times. The V gene is TRBV27, the J gene TRBJ1-5; D unclear. Trimming took 6 bases from V and 7 from J, leaving 10 bases between them. The CDR3 is 12 amino acids. From germline, CDR1 is MNHEY and CDR2 SMNVEV (reference sequence). The CDR3 DNA follows: TGTGCCAGCAGACAAGGAGGACAGCCCCAGCATTTT. As protein: CASRQGGQPQHF.

This chain connects TRBV18 to TRBJ2-7, with TRBD1 matching over 8 bases. CDR3 size: 15 residues. Germline V lookup: CDR1 KGHSH, CDR2 LQKENI. J lost 7 bases, V lost 6 bases, and 14 bases had no gene match. CDR3 loop: CASSMDRAKSREQYF. In DNA form, the CDR3 reads TGTGCCAGCTCCATGGACAGGGCGAAGAGTAGGGAGCAGTACTTC. The entire variable domain, with the rest obtained from reference TRBV18 and TRBJ2-7, is as follows: NAGVMQNPRHLVRRRGQEARLRCSPMKGHSHVYWYRQLPEEGLKFMVYLQKENIIDESGMPKERFSAEFPKEGPSILRIQQVVRGDSAAYFCASSMDRAKSREQYFGPGTRLTVT.

This chain connects TRBV7-9 to TRBJ1-3, with 7 bases matching TRBD1. From germline, CDR1 is SEHNR and CDR2 FQNEAQ (reference sequence). Trimming removed 2 bases from V and 0 bases from J; junction bases left unmatched: 4. The CDR3 covers 16 residues. This chain's CDR3 is CASSLPDRDSGNTIYF. CDR3 DNA: TGTGCCAGCAGCTTACCAGACAGGGACTCTGGAAACACCATATATTTT. Variable domain in full (rest from reference TRBV7-9 and TRBJ1-3): DTGVSQNPRHKITKRGQNVTFRCDPISEHNRLYWYRQTLGQGPEFLTYFQNEAQLEKSRLLSDRFSAERPKGSFSTLEIQRTEQGDSAMYLCASSLPDRDSGNTIYFGEGSWLTVV.

The chain has TRBV29-1 and TRBJ1-4; perhaps TRBD1 as D (5 bases). The germline V and J ends were trimmed by 3 bases and 12 bases, with 11 bases remaining between them. The germline CDR1 and CDR2 sequences are SQVTM and ANQGSEA. CDR3 length: 11 amino acids. The CDR3 region is CSVDRGAELFF. The CDR3 DNA reads as TGCAGCGTTGATAGGGGTGCGGAACTGTTTTTT. Drawing the rest from reference TRBV29-1 and TRBJ1-4, the complete variable domain is SAVISQKPSRDICQRGTSLTIQCQVDSQVTMMFWYRQQPGQSLTLIATANQGSEATYESGFVIDKFPISRPNLTFSTLTVSNMSPEDSSIYLCSVDRGAELFFGSGTQLSVL.